This T cell receptor beta chain originates from a study of technical replicates of blood from a handful of donors (dated by TCRdb to about 2017). The CDR3 numbers 13 residues from cysteine through phenylalanine. The read is trimmed to its CDR3 DNA, 39 bases read in frame from base 1. V is pruned by 4 bases and J by 14 bases, leaving 9 bases of the junction without a gene match. CDR1 and CDR2, looked up from the germline V gene, are SGDLS and YYNGEE. To note about this clone: Which antigen it targets is not known. There are no base qualities to consult, and no much larger clone falls within one base.

Receptors were amplified or captured by the immunoSEQ multiplex PCR assay. The table comes from immuneACCESS by way of TCRdb, which keeps in-frame sequences with V and J called. Part of the clones is missing from these tables; in studies checked, under half for an unresolved V gene and the rest for unknown reasons. In this sample the table shows about 100,000 clones, roughly 95% of which occur a single time. The top ten clonotypes cover 0.22% of the sample. The sequenced sample was T cells isolated from PBMCs. This chain is built from TRBV9 and TRBJ1-6, with 7 bases matching TRBD1. The clonotype originates from a human donor in good health. The CDR3 region: CASSPRTGRALHF. The DNA sequence is given as TGTGCCAGCAGCCCACGGACAGGACGGGCCCTCCACTTT.